This T cell receptor beta chain appears in the sequencing data of a study of Graves' ophthalmopathy and Graves' hyperthyroidism. Amplifying from RNA transcripts, the study obtained TCR beta CDR3 regions. Second-round multiplex PCR came after a first-round RT-PCR that employed HTBI primers. MiXCR, run by TCRdb on the multiplex PCR reads, gives a single entry per CDR3 protein. The sample comprises 500,000 to 700,000 distinct CDR3 sequences, about 24% of which are singletons, and around 6.9% rests with the top ten. Trimming took off 1 base at V and 3 bases at J, with 10 bases between the two ends. This CDR3 contains 14 residues. The germline gives CDR1 KGHSH, CDR2 LQKENI. Pregnant or lactating patients and those with other autoimmune diseases or uncontrolled infections were excluded.

The source is a woman between 18 and 29 years old with stable Graves' hyperthyroidism. Some clones in this sample may be carry-over from other donors' samples. Sequenced input: peripheral blood. The gene calls are TRBV18 and TRBJ2-7; D remains unclear. CDR3 loop: CASSPQGRLYEQYF. CDR3 DNA sequence: TGTGCCAGCTCACCACAGGGCAGACTCTACGAGCAGTACTTC.